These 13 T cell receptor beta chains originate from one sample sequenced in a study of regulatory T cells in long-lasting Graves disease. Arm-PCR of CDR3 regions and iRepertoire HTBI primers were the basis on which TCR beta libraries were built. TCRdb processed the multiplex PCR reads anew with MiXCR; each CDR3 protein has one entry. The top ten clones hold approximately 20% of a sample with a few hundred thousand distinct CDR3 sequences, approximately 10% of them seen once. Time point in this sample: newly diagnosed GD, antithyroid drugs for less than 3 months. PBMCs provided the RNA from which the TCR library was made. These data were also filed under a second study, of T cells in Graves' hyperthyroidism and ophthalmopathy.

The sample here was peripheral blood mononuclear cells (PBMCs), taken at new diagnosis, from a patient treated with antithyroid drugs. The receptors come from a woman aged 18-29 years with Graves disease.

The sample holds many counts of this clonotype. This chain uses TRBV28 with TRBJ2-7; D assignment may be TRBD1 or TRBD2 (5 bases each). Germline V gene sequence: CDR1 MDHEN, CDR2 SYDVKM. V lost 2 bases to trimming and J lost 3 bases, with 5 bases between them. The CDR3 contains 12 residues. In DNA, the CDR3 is TGTGCCAGCAGTTTAGGGGGCTACGAGCAGTACTTC. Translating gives CASSLGGYEQYF.

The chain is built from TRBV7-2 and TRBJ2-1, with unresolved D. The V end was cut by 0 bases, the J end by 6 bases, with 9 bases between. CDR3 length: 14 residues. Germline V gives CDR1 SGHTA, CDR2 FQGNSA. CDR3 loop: CASSLAVTANEQFF. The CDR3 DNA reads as TGTGCCAGCAGCTTAGCGGTTACCGCCAATGAGCAGTTCTTC.

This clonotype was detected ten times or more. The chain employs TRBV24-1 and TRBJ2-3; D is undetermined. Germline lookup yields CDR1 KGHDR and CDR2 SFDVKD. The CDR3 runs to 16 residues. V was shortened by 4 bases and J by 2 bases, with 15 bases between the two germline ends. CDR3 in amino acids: CATSDPTSENTDTQYF. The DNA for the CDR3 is TGTGCCACCAGTGACCCAACGTCTGAGAACACAGATACGCAGTATTTT.

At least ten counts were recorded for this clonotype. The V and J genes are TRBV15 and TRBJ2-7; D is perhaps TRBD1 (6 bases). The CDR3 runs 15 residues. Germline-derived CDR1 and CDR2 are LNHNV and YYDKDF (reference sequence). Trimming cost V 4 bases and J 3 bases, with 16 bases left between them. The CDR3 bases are TGTGCCACCAGCACCCTCCGGGACAACTACTACGAGCAGTACTTC. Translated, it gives CATSTLRDNYYEQYF.

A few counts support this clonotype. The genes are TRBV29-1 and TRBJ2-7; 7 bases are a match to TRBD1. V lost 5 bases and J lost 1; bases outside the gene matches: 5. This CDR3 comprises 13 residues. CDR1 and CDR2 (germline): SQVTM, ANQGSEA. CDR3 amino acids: CSVCQQGSYEQYF. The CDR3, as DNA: TGCAGCGTTTGTCAACAGGGGTCCTACGAGCAGTACTTC.

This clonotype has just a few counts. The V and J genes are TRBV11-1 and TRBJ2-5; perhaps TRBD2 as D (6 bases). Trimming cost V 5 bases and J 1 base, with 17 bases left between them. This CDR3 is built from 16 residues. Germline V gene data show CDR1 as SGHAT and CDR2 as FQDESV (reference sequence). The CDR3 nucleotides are TGTGCCAGCAGCGCAAGCTACGCGGGGAGCCAAGAGACCCAGTACTTC. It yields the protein CASSASYAGSQETQYF.

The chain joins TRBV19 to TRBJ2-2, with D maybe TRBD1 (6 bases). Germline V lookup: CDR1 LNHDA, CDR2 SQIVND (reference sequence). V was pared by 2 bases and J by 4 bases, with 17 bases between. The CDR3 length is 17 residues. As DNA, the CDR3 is TGTGCCAGTAGTATAACTACAGGGCTGACAAGCACCGGGGAGCTGTTTTTT. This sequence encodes CASSITTGLTSTGELFF.

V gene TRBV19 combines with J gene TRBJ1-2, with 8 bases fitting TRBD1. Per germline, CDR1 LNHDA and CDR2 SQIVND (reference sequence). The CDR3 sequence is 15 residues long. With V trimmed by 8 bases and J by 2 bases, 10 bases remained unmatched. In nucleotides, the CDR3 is TGTGCCAGTCATGATTGGACAGGGCCAAACTATGGCTACACCTTC. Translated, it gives CASHDWTGPNYGYTF.

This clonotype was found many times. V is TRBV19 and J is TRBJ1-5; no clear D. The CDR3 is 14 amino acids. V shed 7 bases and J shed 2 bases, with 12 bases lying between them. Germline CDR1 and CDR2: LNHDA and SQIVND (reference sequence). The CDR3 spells CASTGPRGNQPQHF. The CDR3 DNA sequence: TGTGCCAGTACCGGACCGAGGGGCAATCAGCCCCAGCATTTT.

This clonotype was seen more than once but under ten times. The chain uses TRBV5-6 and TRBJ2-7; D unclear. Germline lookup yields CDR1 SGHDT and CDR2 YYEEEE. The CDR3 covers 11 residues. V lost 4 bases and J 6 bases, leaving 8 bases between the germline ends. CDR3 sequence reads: CASSDSREQYF. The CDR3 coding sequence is TGTGCCAGCAGCGATTCGCGCGAGCAGTACTTC. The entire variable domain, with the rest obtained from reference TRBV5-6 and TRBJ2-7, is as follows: DAGVTQSPTHLIKTRGQQVTLRCSPKSGHDTVSWYQQALGQGPQFIFQYYEEEERQRGNFPDRFSGHQFPNYSSELNVNALLLGDSALYLCASSDSREQYFGPGTRLTVT.

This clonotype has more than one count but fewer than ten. This chain's CDR3 is CASSYGRERRETQYF. For the CDR3, the DNA is TGTGCCAGCAGTTACGGGAGGGAACGGAGGGAGACCCAGTACTTC. The chain employs TRBV6-2 or TRBV6-3 and TRBJ2-5, with TRBD2 matching 7 bases. The CDR3 has 15 residues. Losses at the gene ends were 2 bases for V and 5 bases for J; bases not matched to a gene: 8. Germline assignment: CDR1 MNHEY and CDR2 SVGEGT.

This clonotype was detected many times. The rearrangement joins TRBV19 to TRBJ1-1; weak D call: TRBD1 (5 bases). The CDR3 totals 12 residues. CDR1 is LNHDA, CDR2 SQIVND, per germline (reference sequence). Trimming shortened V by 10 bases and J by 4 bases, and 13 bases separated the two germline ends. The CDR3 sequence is CATTSGTTEAFF. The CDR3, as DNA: TGTGCCACCACGAGTGGGACCACTGAAGCTTTCTTT.

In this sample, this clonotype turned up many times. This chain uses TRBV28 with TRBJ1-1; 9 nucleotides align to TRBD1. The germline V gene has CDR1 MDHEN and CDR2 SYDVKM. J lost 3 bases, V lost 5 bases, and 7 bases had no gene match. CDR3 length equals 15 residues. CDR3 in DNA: TGTGCCAGCAGTCCCGACAGGGGGGCGTACACTGAAGCTTTCTTT. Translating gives CASSPDRGAYTEAFF.